These 32 T cell receptor delta chains originate from one sample sequenced in a study of gamma-delta chains in newborns, infants, children. TCRdb ran CATT on the reads. Among 10,000 to 13,000 delta-chain clones, approximately 8.3% were seen once, and the ten largest hold 8.8%. The specimen was blood. Source of these receptors: a child who was a newborn, infant or young child, either healthy, febrile or measles-vaccinated (not recorded which).

The chain couples TRDV2 to TRDJ3; 11 nucleotides line up with TRDD3. The CDR3 contains 19 residues. J gave up 0 bases and V 3 bases, and 6 bases lay outside the gene matches. Germline CDR1 reads GEAIGNYY; CDR2 reads EKD. Here the CDR3 DNA reads TGTGCCTGTGACTCTGTACTGGGGGATATCTCCTGGGACACCCGACAGATGTTTTTC. Translating it yields CACDSVLGDISWDTRQMFF.

This clone has more than one count but fewer than ten. It may be a read error: a sequence one base away is much more abundant. This chain joins TRDV2 and TRDJ3; 13 bases align to TRDD3. The CDR3 runs 21 residues. Germline loops: CDR1 GEAIGNYY, CDR2 EKD. CDR3 in amino acids: CACGTVLGDTQSSWDTRQMFF. CDR3 DNA: TGTGCCTGTGGCACCGTACTGGGGGATACGCAGAGCTCCTGGGACACCCGACAGATGTTTTTC.

This clone was seen more than once but under ten times. The rearrangement uses TRAV29/DV5 and TRDJ1, with no clear D. V lost 2 bases, J lost 0 bases, and 14 bases lay in between. The length of the CDR3 is 15 residues. Germline-derived CDR1 and CDR2 are NSMFDY and ISSIKDK. The CDR3 DNA is TGTGCAGCAAGTCTGGCCCCCCGGGACACCGATAAACTCATCTTT. It is translated as CAASLAPRDTDKLIF.

The rearrangement uses TRDV2 and TRDJ3, with 11 bases lining up with TRDD3. The CDR3 spans 23 residues. CDR1 is GEAIGNYY, CDR2 EKD, per germline. With 0 bases clipped from V and 0 bases from J, the junction kept 15 bases outside the gene matches. The CDR3 DNA follows: TGTGCCTGTGACACCGTGGCGCGTAGTGGGGGATACGCGACCTCCTGGGACACCCGACAGATGTTTTTC. This gives the protein CACDTVARSGGYATSWDTRQMFF.

Relative to its sample, this clone is medium-sized. The genes are TRDV2 and TRDJ1; D perhaps matches TRDD3 (5 bases). Germline CDR1 is GEAIGNYY and CDR2 is EKD. The V end was cut by 0 bases, the J end by 2 bases, with 18 bases between. This CDR3 region has 17 residues. The CDR3 coding sequence is TGTGCCTGTGACACCGTGTCTGGGCCCGTTTCAACCGATAAACTCATCTTT. Encoded protein: CACDTVSGPVSTDKLIF.

As for this clone: The protein recorded in TCRdb matches a much larger clone and deviates from this DNA's translation at residue 10, suggesting a read error; the protein here is obtained by translating the DNA. V usage is TRDV2 and J usage is TRDJ3; D might be TRDD3 (5 bases). Trimming pared 0 bases from V and 0 bases from J, leaving 14 bases between. This CDR3 spans 19 amino acids. Germline V CDR1 and CDR2: GEAIGNYY, EKD. The CDR3 DNA reads as TGTGCCTGTGACACCGTTGGTCTGCTGGGCTCCTGGGACACCCGACAGATGTTTTTC. Translating it yields CACDTVGLLGSWDTRQMFF.

This clone was counted a few times. The CDR3 spells CALGELPRPLHLLLADKLIF. The CDR3 nucleotides are TGTGCTCTTGGGGAACTACCCCGCCCACTCCACCTTCTACTAGCCGATAAACTCATCTTT. V gene TRDV1 combines with J gene TRDJ1; D perhaps matches TRDD2 (5 bases). The CDR3 is 20 residues long. V was trimmed by 0 bases and J by 3 bases, leaving 26 bases between them. Germline CDR1 and CDR2: TSWWSYY and QGS.

This sequence joins TRDV1 and TRDJ1, with TRDD3 matching 12 bases. This CDR3 region has 20 residues. The ends lost 4 bases at V and 1 base at J; junction bases unmatched: 16. Germline V gene lookup returns CDR1 TSWWSYY and CDR2 QGS. The CDR3 bases are TGTGCTCTTGGGGTTTCCCTCTTCCAGTACTGGGGGATACCCACCGATAAACTCATCTTT. Protein: CALGVSLFQYWGIPTDKLIF.

This clone was seen only a few times. One end of the junction varies from germline; a read error may be responsible. The rearrangement joins TRDV2 to TRDJ1; 12 nucleotides align to TRDD3. The CDR3 length is 17 residues. Per the germline V gene, CDR1 is GEAIGNYY and CDR2 is EKD. For the CDR3, the DNA is TGTGCCTGTGACACCGTACTGGGGGATACTTACCCTAAAAAACTCACCTTT. It codes for CACDTVLGDTYPKKLTF.

On this clone: At one boundary the junction diverges from the germline segment, which might be a read error. V and J are TRDV1 and TRDJ1; D perhaps matches TRDD3 (6 bases). Per germline, CDR1 TSWWSYY and CDR2 QGS. The CDR3 spans 15 residues. For the CDR3, the DNA is TGTGCTCTTGCCGGCGGTGTCAGGGGGACCGATAAACTCACCTTT. Its translation is CALAGGVRGTDKLTF.

This clone ranks as medium-sized (0.01 to 0.1%). The J gene is TRDJ3, the V gene TRDV2; 10 bases align to TRDD3. Germline lookup yields CDR1 GEAIGNYY and CDR2 EKD. The CDR3 has 20 amino acids. V shed 2 bases, J shed 0 bases, and the junction held 9 bases outside the gene matches. This chain's CDR3 is CACDMVLGDSSSWDTRQMFF. CDR3 nucleotides: TGTGCCTGTGACATGGTACTGGGGGATTCCTCCTCCTGGGACACCCGACAGATGTTTTTC.

The chain joins TRDV1 to TRDJ1, with 8 positions matching TRDD3. Germline V gene data show CDR1 as TSWWSYY and CDR2 as QGS. Losses at the gene ends were 6 bases for V and 0 bases for J; bases not matched to a gene: 18. The CDR3 extends over 19 amino acids. The CDR3 spells CALGDHSSDWGVYTDKLIF. The CDR3 coding sequence is TGTGCTCTTGGAGACCATTCCTCCGACTGGGGGGTGTACACCGATAAACTCATCTTT.

To note about this clone: A far larger clone is off by one base, so a read error is likely. The same CDR3 can be traced to other DNA sequences in this sample. The chain recombines TRDV2 with TRDJ1, with 11 bases that match TRDD3. CDR1 GEAIGNYY and CDR2 EKD come from the germline V gene. This CDR3 is built from 16 residues. The V segment lost 3 bases and the J segment 2 bases; nucleotides outside the gene matches: 7. The CDR3 loop is CACDQLGDRGTDKLIF. The CDR3 region has the DNA TGTGCCTGTGACCAACTGGGGGATAGGGGAACCGATAAACTCATCTTT.

V is TRDV2 and J is TRDJ1, with TRDD3 matching 12 bases. Germline CDR1 is GEAIGNYY and CDR2 is EKD. This CDR3 has 22 amino acids. V was clipped by 3 bases and J by 0 bases; unmatched bases: 22. Here the CDR3 reads CACDQVSPGGYGDSSYTDKLIF. The CDR3 nucleotides are TGTGCCTGTGACCAAGTTTCCCCTGGGGGATACGGAGATAGCTCGTACACCGATAAACTCATCTTT.

This clone was counted only a few times. The chain links TRDV2 to TRDJ1; D remains unclear. This CDR3 spans 17 amino acids. Trimming pared 0 bases from V and 0 bases from J, leaving 16 bases between. The germline CDR1 and CDR2 sequences are GEAIGNYY and EKD. CDR3 region: CACDTLRIGTYTDKLIF. The CDR3 DNA reads TGTGCCTGTGACACCCTCCGGATTGGGACGTACACCGATAAACTCATCTTT.

The chain carries TRDV1 and TRDJ1; TRDD3 aligns across 7 bases. V shed 9 bases and J 1 base; nucleotides not matched to a gene: 26. The length of the CDR3 is 20 residues. Germline loops: CDR1 TSWWSYY, CDR2 QGS. CDR3 sequence reads: CALRNSYGGDPRGITDKLIF. In nucleotides, the CDR3 is TGTGCTCTGCGCAATTCTTACGGGGGGGATCCGAGGGGGATCACCGATAAACTCATCTTT.

The table lists this clone with a few counts. The CDR3 sequence is CACDPIGDKVKTDKLIF. The CDR3 DNA is TGTGCCTGTGATCCCATCGGGGATAAGGTGAAGACCGATAAACTCATCTTT. The chain carries TRDV2 and TRDJ1, with 7 bases fitting TRDD3. V was clipped by 4 bases and J by 2 bases; unmatched bases: 15. Germline CDR1 reads GEAIGNYY; CDR2 reads EKD. The CDR3 runs 17 residues.

As for this clone: With only one base between it and a far larger clone, this is likely a read error. J is TRDJ3 and V is TRDV2; 11 nucleotides align to TRDD3. The CDR3 is 18 amino acids. Germline CDR1 is GEAIGNYY and CDR2 is EKD. CDR3 in amino acids: CARDSTGGYSWDTRQMFF. The CDR3 region has the DNA TGTGCCCGTGACAGTACTGGGGGATACTCCTGGGACACCCGACAGATGTTTTTC.

The rearrangement joins TRDV2 to TRDJ2, with D tentatively TRDD3 (6 bases). The CDR3 contains 16 residues. Germline CDR1 reads GEAIGNYY; CDR2 reads EKD. With 0 bases removed from V and 0 bases from J, the gap between germline ends came to 10 bases. This CDR3 reads CACDTVGASLTAQLFF. In nucleotides, the CDR3 is TGTGCCTGTGACACCGTGGGGGCATCTTTGACAGCACAACTCTTCTTT.

This clone has only a few counts. The chain is built from TRDV3 and TRDJ1, with TRDD3 identical over 9 bases. V was pared by 4 bases and J by 2 bases, with 26 bases of the junction left unmatched. Germline V gene sequence: CDR1 TVYSNPD, CDR2 GDNSRS (reference sequence). This CDR3 contains 20 residues. In DNA, the CDR3 is TGTGCCTCCCCGGGGGACTTCCTCCCATACTGGGGGACTCTTACCGATAAACTCATCTTT. This encodes CASPGDFLPYWGTLTDKLIF.

Turning to this clone: Mismatch with germline at one junction end may stem from a read error. The gene calls are TRDV2 and TRDJ3, with D possibly matching TRDD3 (5 bases). In germline, CDR1 is GEAIGNYY, CDR2 EKD. The CDR3 has 18 residues. The DNA for the CDR3 is TGTGCCCGTGACACCGGGGGGCCGAGCTCCTGGGACACCCGACAGATGTTTTTC. Translation gives CARDTGGPSSWDTRQMFF.

This clone was seen only a few times. The chain joins TRDV2 to TRDJ1; 12 positions match TRDD3. There are 18 residues in the CDR3. Germline CDR1 reads GEAIGNYY; CDR2 reads EKD. Germline trimming cut 0 bases from V and 0 bases from J; bases unmatched to any gene: 7. In DNA, the CDR3 is TGTGCCTGTGACACCGTACTGGGGGATACACCCGACACCGATAAACTCATCTTT. Protein: CACDTVLGDTPDTDKLIF.

This clone was counted a few times. Given a much more abundant clone one base away, this may be a read error. The chain links TRDV2 to TRDJ3; 9 bases match TRDD3. Germline CDR1 reads GEAIGNYY; CDR2 reads EKD. The CDR3 covers 23 residues. The ends lost 3 bases at V and 0 bases at J; junction bases unmatched: 20. CDR3 sequence: CACDPIPRHTGGNSSWDTRQMFF. CDR3 nucleotides: TGTGCCTGTGACCCAATTCCTCGGCATACTGGGGGAAATAGCTCCTGGGACACCCGACAGATGTTTTTC.

Comments on this clone: Additional DNA sequences in this sample encode the identical CDR3. The chain employs TRDV2 and TRDJ3, with 9 bases aligning to TRDD3. This CDR3 has 18 residues. The junction had 4 bases not matched to a gene; V was cut back by 0 bases and J by 2 bases. Germline V CDR1 and CDR2: GEAIGNYY, EKD. The CDR3 spells CACDTILGDTWDTRQMFF. In nucleotides, the CDR3 is TGTGCCTGTGACACCATACTGGGGGACACCTGGGACACCCGACAGATGTTTTTC.

Of note for this clone: A single base is all that separates this from a far larger clone, so a read error is likely. CDR3 sequence (DNA): TGTGCCTGTGACATACTGGGGGACACCGATAAACCCATCTTT. This codes for CACDILGDTDKPIF. The rearrangement uses TRDV2 and TRDJ1; TRDD3 matches 9 bases. In germline, CDR1 is GEAIGNYY, CDR2 EKD. CDR3 size: 14 residues.

This clone was seen more than once but under ten times. A read error may be the cause here, since a much bigger clone is one base away. The chain is built from TRDV2 and TRDJ3; 11 nucleotides agree with TRDD3. CDR1 GEAIGNYY and CDR2 EKD come from the germline V gene. There are 18 residues in the CDR3. The ends lost 5 bases at V and 0 bases at J; junction bases unmatched: 5. The CDR3, as DNA: TGTGCCTGTGGCAATACTGGGGGATACTCCTGGGACACCCGACAGATGTTTTTC. Encoded protein: CACGNTGGYSWDTRQMFF.

This clone was counted only a few times. A read error is possible here, since a much larger clone lies one base away. The DNA of the CDR3 is TGTGCCTGTGACAGTACTGGGGACTCCTGGGACACCCGACAGATGTTTTTC. Protein: CACDSTGDSWDTRQMFF. The chain carries TRDV2 and TRDJ3; TRDD3 matches 7 bases. Per the germline V gene, CDR1 is GEAIGNYY and CDR2 is EKD. V was pared by 2 bases and J by 0 bases, with 3 bases of the junction left unmatched. The CDR3 contains 17 residues.

On this clone itself: One end of the junction does not line up with germline, which may come from a read error. This rearrangement joins TRDV2 to TRDJ1; perhaps TRDD3 as D (6 bases). The CDR3 loop spans 18 amino acids. Germline lookup yields CDR1 GEAIGNYY and CDR2 EKD. The CDR3, as DNA: TGTGCCTGTGACCGCCTTCTGGCTGGGGATCCTTTCACCGATAAACTCACCTTT. This sequence encodes CACDRLLAGDPFTDKLTF.

This clone came up a few times. TCRdb's protein for this DNA is that of a much larger clone and differs from the translation at residue 8, likely a read error; the protein shown is the DNA translation. The chain couples TRDV2 to TRDJ1; TRDD3 might be the D (5 bases). Germline V CDR1 and CDR2: GEAIGNYY, EKD. The CDR3 totals 19 residues. V lost 2 bases and J 1 base, leaving 25 bases between the germline ends. CDR3: CACDSLVSIGGGPTDKLIF. The CDR3 nucleotides are TGTGCCTGTGACAGTCTAGTTTCGATTGGAGGGGGCCCCACCGATAAACTCATCTTT.

About this clone: TCRdb records a much larger clone's protein for this DNA, with a difference at residue 11 that likely arises from a read error; the protein given is the translation of the DNA. J is TRDJ1 and V is TRDV2; 7 bases agree with TRDD3. The CDR3 length is 14 residues. Germline V gives CDR1 GEAIGNYY, CDR2 EKD. The CDR3 region has the DNA TGTGCCTGTGACCGGTGGGGGAACACCGATAGACTCATCTTT. Amino acid sequence: CACDRWGNTDRLIF.

As to this clone: The mismatch at residue 16 between this DNA's translation and the TCRdb protein of a much larger clone likely reflects a read error; the protein shown is translated from the DNA. The chain carries TRDV2 and TRDJ3; 11 nucleotides match TRDD3. The germline gives CDR1 GEAIGNYY, CDR2 EKD. This CDR3 region has 18 residues. The CDR3 DNA reads TGTGCCTGTGACACTGGGGGATACGCGTCCTGGGACACCCGACAGGTGTTTTTC. This encodes CACDTGGYASWDTRQVFF.

In its sample, this clone ranks as medium-sized. At the DNA level, this CDR3 is encoded by other sequences in the same sample as well. The V call is TRDV2, the J call TRDJ1; 7 bases match TRDD3. The J segment lost 1 base and the V segment lost 0 bases, leaving 1 base of the junction unmatched. Germline V gene lookup returns CDR1 GEAIGNYY and CDR2 EKD. The CDR3 runs 14 residues. CDR3 residues: CACDTLGGTDKLIF. The CDR3 nucleotides are TGTGCCTGTGACACCCTGGGGGGCACCGATAAACTCATCTTT.